Shown below are 6 T cell receptor gamma chains from a single sample sequenced in a study of gamma delta lymphoproliferative disorders and STAT genes. Genomic DNA from isolated PBMCs served as the sequencing template. TCRdb re-called the multiplex PCR reads via CATT. The sample has around 4,500 gamma-chain clones, more than 6% seen once; the top ten hold approximately 3%. Sequenced sample: blood. The receptors stem from a human donor in good health.

By share of the sample, this clone is medium-sized. Within the sample, other DNA sequences also encode this same CDR3. V usage is TRGV2 and J usage is TRGJ1 or TRGJ2. The J gene was missing in TCRdb and was found by matching the end of the DNA to germline. J lost 5 bases, V lost 0 bases, and 4 bases had no gene match. This CDR3 region has 13 residues. Per the germline V gene, CDR1 is EGSNGY and CDR2 is YDSYNSKV. The CDR3, as DNA: TGTGCCACCTGGGACGGGCGCAATTATAAGAAACTCTTT. It codes for CATWDGRNYKKLF.

Points on this clone: The DNA is left out, because the CDR3 cannot be placed on it with certainty; the CDR3 is given as TCRdb lists it. The V gene reported is TRGV2; the J gene is uncalled. Germline CDR1 reads EGSNGY; CDR2 reads YDSYNSKV. The CDR3 numbers 21 amino acids, ends counted. CDR3 in amino acids: CATWDGRRFIIRNSLAVEQHF.

By share, this clone counts as medium-sized (0.01 to 0.1%). A much larger clonotype is one base distant, so this may be a read error. The sample has other DNA sequences that encode this CDR3 too. This chain uses TRGV10 with TRGJP1. TCRdb is silent on the J gene; assignment here came from matching the DNA to germline. TRGV10 is reported as an ORF; its role is uncertain. J was trimmed by 0 bases and V by 8 bases; bases with no gene match: 4. This CDR3 region has 14 residues. CDR3 region: CAAWDDTTGWFKIF. CDR3 nucleotide sequence: TGTGCTGCGTGGGATGATACCACTGGTTGGTTCAAGATATTT.

This clone is labeled medium-sized. The chain joins TRGV10 to TRGJ1 or TRGJ2. Germline matching of the DNA provided the J gene here, since TCRdb leaves it blank. TRGV10 is an ORF; its function is uncertain. The CDR3 runs to 14 residues. V lost 8 bases, J lost 3 bases, and 11 bases stayed unmatched. CDR3 DNA: TGTGCTGCGTGGCCTCGGAGGCTTTATTATAAGAAACTCTTT. Translating gives CAAWPRRLYYKKLF.

This clone qualifies as medium-sized. V and J are TRGV10 and TRGJ1 or TRGJ2. The J gene, absent from TCRdb, was called here by matching the DNA to germline. TRGV10 belongs to the ORF category, with a function that is uncertain. The ends lost 8 bases at V and 4 bases at J; junction bases unmatched: 12. This CDR3 is 14 amino acids long. For the CDR3, the DNA is TGTGCTGCGTGGGATTATGCGGGGTATTATAAGAAACTCTTT. Its translation: CAAWDYAGYYKKLF.

Relative to its sample, this clone is medium-sized (0.01 to 0.1%). J is TRGJ1 or TRGJ2 and V is TRGV10. Matching the DNA to germline supplied the J gene, which TCRdb does not give. TRGV10 is assigned to the ORF class and has an uncertain function. This CDR3 has 12 residues. Germline trimming cut 8 bases from V and 4 bases from J; bases unmatched to any gene: 6. The CDR3 DNA sequence: TGTGCTGCGTGGGATTCCTATTATAAGAAACTCTTT. It specifies CAAWDSYYKKLF.